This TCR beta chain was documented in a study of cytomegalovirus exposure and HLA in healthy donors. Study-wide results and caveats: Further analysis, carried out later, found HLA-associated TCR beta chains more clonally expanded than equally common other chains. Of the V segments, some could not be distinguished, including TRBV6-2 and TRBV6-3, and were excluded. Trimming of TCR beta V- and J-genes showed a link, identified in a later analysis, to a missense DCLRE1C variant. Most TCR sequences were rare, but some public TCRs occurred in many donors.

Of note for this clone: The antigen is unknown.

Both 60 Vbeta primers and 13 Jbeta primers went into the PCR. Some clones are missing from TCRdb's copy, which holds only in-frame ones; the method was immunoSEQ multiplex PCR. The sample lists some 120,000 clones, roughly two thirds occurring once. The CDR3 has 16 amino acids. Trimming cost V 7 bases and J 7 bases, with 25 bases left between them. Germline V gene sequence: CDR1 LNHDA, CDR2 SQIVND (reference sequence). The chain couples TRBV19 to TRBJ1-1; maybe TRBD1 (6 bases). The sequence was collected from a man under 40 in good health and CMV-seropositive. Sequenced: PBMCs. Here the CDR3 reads CASNRPRGPSSGEAFF. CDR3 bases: TGTGCCAGTAACCGACCCAGGGGCCCATCGAGTGGTGAAGCTTTCTTT.